These 26 T cell receptor beta chains were sequenced from one sample in a study of blood T cells in healthy people across ages. The second PCR ran about 6 to 11 cycles with a sample-barcoded 5' primer and J-beta primers. TCRdb independently ran MiXCR on the 5' RACE reads; one entry per CDR3 protein. The sample yields about 830,000 distinct CDR3 sequences, 62% seen once. The sample taken for sequencing was blood. The receptors originated from a man aged 25-45 years in good health.

The chain carries TRBV7-2 and TRBJ2-7; 8 bases are shared with TRBD2. Germline V gene sequence: CDR1 SGHTA, CDR2 FQGNSA. The trim removed 4 bases at V and 7 bases at J, leaving 12 bases unmatched. This CDR3 comprises 15 residues. The CDR3 is CASSSGTRSSNEQYF. The CDR3 DNA follows: TGTGCCAGCAGCTCCGGGACTAGGAGTTCCAATGAGCAGTACTTC.

The V gene is TRBV12-3 or TRBV12-4, the J gene TRBJ2-7; TRBD1 agrees at 9 bases. V lost 5 bases and J lost 5; bases outside the gene matches: 13. This CDR3 has 16 amino acids. CDR3 sequence (DNA): TGTGCCAGCAGTGCCCTCAACAGGGGGCGCTTCCACGAGCAGTACTTC. It yields the protein CASSALNRGRFHEQYF.

The chain couples TRBV28 to TRBJ2-6; D possibly matches TRBD1 or TRBD2 (5 bases each). V was clipped by 3 bases and J by 1 base, with 13 bases between them. From germline, CDR1 is MDHEN and CDR2 SYDVKM. The CDR3 length is 17 residues. CDR3 amino acids: CASSFAGTRSGANVLTF. CDR3 bases: TGTGCCAGCAGTTTTGCAGGGACGAGATCTGGGGCCAACGTCCTGACTTTC.

This clonotype has more than one count but fewer than ten. The chain combines TRBV28 with TRBJ2-7, with 10 nucleotides matching TRBD1. V trimming: 7 bases; J trimming: 4 bases; junction bases outside the gene matches: 13. The CDR3 is 16 amino acids. Per the germline V gene, CDR1 is MDHEN and CDR2 is SYDVKM. The CDR3 region is CASTSRTTGGRYEQYF. As DNA, the CDR3 is TGTGCCAGCACTTCCCGGACGACAGGGGGCCGGTACGAGCAGTACTTC.

This chain uses TRBV28 with TRBJ2-4; TRBD1 matches 11 bases. Near its end, the DNA agrees better with TRBJ2-7, so the J call may be wrong. This CDR3 is built from 15 residues. CDR1 is MDHEN and CDR2 is SYDVKM in the germline V gene. The CDR3 DNA reads TGTGCCAGCAGCCCTGGAAGGGACAGGGGGTACGAGCAGTACTTC. Translation gives CASSPGRDRGYEQYF.

The chain is built from TRBV29-1 and TRBJ2-5; 12 positions agree with TRBD1. The better agreement between TRBJ2-7 and the DNA end casts doubt on the J call. The CDR3 runs to 13 residues. CDR1 is SQVTM and CDR2 is ANQGSEA in the germline V gene. In DNA, the CDR3 is TGCAGCGTCCAGGGACAGGGGGCATTCGAGCAGTACTTC. Protein product: CSVQGQGAFEQYF.

A few counts support this clonotype. A junction end diverges from the germline sequence, so it may reflect a read error. V gene TRBV6-6 combines with J gene TRBJ2-3, with TRBD2 matching over 8 bases. CDR1 is MNHNY and CDR2 is SVGAGI in the germline V gene (reference sequence). CDR3 size: 11 residues. The CDR3 DNA is TGCGCCGGGGGGGGCACAGATACGCAGTATTTT. It encodes CAGGGTDTQYF.

The gene calls are TRBV21-1 and TRBJ2-3; the D call TRBD1 from the table was never checked on the DNA. TRBV21-1 corresponds to a pseudogene. The CDR3 spans 12 residues. DNA for the CDR3: TGTGCCAGCAGCCCCCCGGGATGTACGCAGTATTTT. This translates into CASSPPGCTQYF.

This chain links TRBV7-9 with TRBJ2-1; the match to TRBD2 covers 8 bases. The CDR3 is made up of 16 amino acids. The junction had 10 bases not matched to a gene; V was cut back by 5 bases and J by 4 bases. From germline, CDR1 is SEHNR and CDR2 FQNEAQ (reference sequence). Here the CDR3 DNA reads TGTGCCAGCAGCCCCCCCCTAGCGGGCCCGTACAATGAGCAGTTCTTC. Protein sequence: CASSPPLAGPYNEQFF.

This clonotype was seen only a few times. Compared with germline, one end of the junction differs, possibly owing to a read error. The chain combines TRBV7-9 with TRBJ2-5; D tentatively fits TRBD1 or TRBD2 (5 bases each). This CDR3 comprises 14 residues. In germline, CDR1 is SEHNR, CDR2 FQNEAQ (reference sequence). The CDR3 DNA reads TGTGCCAGCAGTTTAGTGGGGCGCGGGGAGACCCAGTACTTC. This codes for CASSLVGRGETQYF.

This clonotype was observed a few times. The genes are TRBV20-1 and TRBJ2-3; 9 positions agree with TRBD1. The CDR3 has 14 residues. With 5 bases clipped from V and 4 bases from J, the junction kept 7 bases outside the gene matches. Germline CDR1 and CDR2: DFQATT and SNEGSKA (reference sequence). This CDR3 reads CSALRQGGPDTQYF. CDR3 DNA sequence: TGCAGTGCTCTCCGACAGGGGGGGCCAGATACGCAGTATTTT.

Note on this clonotype: Since a much larger clone is just one base distant, this may be a read error. The chain recombines TRBV20-1 with TRBJ2-1, with D maybe TRBD2 (5 bases). The CDR3 loop spans 12 amino acids. Per the germline V gene, CDR1 is DFQATT and CDR2 is SNEGSKA (reference sequence). Trimming shortened V by 8 bases and J by 10 bases, and 18 bases separated the two germline ends. The CDR3: CSTRAHRKEQFF. In DNA, the CDR3 is TGCAGTACGAGGGCCCACCGCAAGGAGCAGTTCTTC.

This sequence joins TRBV24-1 and TRBJ1-5; D gene unclear. The V end lost 2 bases, the J end lost 2 bases, and 3 bases lay between the germline ends. CDR1 is KGHDR, CDR2 SFDVKD, per germline. CDR3 length equals 13 residues. The CDR3 region has the DNA TGTGCCACCAGTGATTGGGGCAATCAGCCCCAGCATTTT. Translating it yields CATSDWGNQPQHF.

The rearrangement uses TRBV20-1 and TRBJ2-5, with 7 bases aligning to TRBD1. Per the germline V gene, CDR1 is DFQATT and CDR2 is SNEGSKA (reference sequence). This CDR3 contains 14 residues. Losses at the gene ends were 2 bases for V and 2 bases for J; bases not matched to a gene: 5. The CDR3 loop is CSARPSTGQETQYF. CDR3 sequence (DNA): TGCAGTGCTAGACCATCGACAGGGCAAGAGACCCAGTACTTC.

This clonotype has a single count. This CDR3 reads CASSFRGNSYEQYF. The CDR3 DNA is TGTGCCAGCAGTTTTCGCGGGAACTCCTACGAGCAGTACTTC. J is TRBJ2-7 and V is TRBV12-3 or TRBV12-4, with a weak D call TRBD2 (6 bases). The CDR3 is 14 residues long. Trimming left V 3 bases short and J 0 bases short, with 9 bases between.

The DNA for the CDR3 is TGTGCCAGCAGCTTAGCCGCGGGACAGGGGGATGCCTACGAGCAGTACTTC. Amino acid sequence: CASSLAAGQGDAYEQYF. This chain joins TRBV7-9 and TRBJ2-7; 11 bases agree with TRBD1. V dropped 0 bases and J dropped 2; count of bases not matched to a gene: 6. The CDR3 sequence is 17 residues long. CDR1 and CDR2 (germline): SEHNR, FQNEAQ (reference sequence).

The chain is built from TRBV20-1 and TRBJ2-7; D uncertain. The germline V gene encodes CDR1 DFQATT and CDR2 SNEGSKA (reference sequence). The CDR3 is made up of 13 amino acids. V was shortened by 3 bases and J by 5 bases, with 14 bases between the two germline ends. The CDR3 nucleotides are TGCAGTGCTAGCATTACCCAGAGGAACGAGCAGTACTTC. As protein: CSASITQRNEQYF.

This clonotype appeared many times. The rearrangement uses TRBV5-1 and TRBJ2-7; 11 nucleotides align to TRBD2. The CDR3 length is 14 residues. CDR1 is SGHRS, CDR2 YFSETQ, per germline. V gave up 4 bases and J gave up 7 bases; unmatched junction bases: 7. The CDR3 spells CASSGGLAAREQYF. The CDR3 DNA follows: TGCGCCAGCAGCGGGGGACTAGCGGCGCGGGAGCAGTACTTC.

The V and J genes are TRBV29-1 and TRBJ1-1; possible D gene TRBD1, 6 bases. The CDR3 runs 12 residues. V was shortened by 7 bases and J by 2 bases, with 11 bases between the two germline ends. Per the germline V gene, CDR1 is SQVTM and CDR2 is ANQGSEA. DNA for the CDR3: TGCAGCGGCAGGACAGCCAACACTGAAGCTTTCTTT. This translates into CSGRTANTEAFF.

The table lists this clonotype with a few counts. V gene TRBV29-1 combines with J gene TRBJ2-1; 7 bases are shared with TRBD1. The CDR3 has 12 amino acids. Germline lookup yields CDR1 SQVTM and CDR2 ANQGSEA. V was clipped by 5 bases and J by 9 bases; unmatched bases: 7. Here the CDR3 reads CSVFTGVGEQFF. The CDR3 region has the DNA TGCAGCGTTTTCACAGGGGTTGGTGAGCAGTTCTTC.

This clonotype has a handful of counts. V usage is TRBV12-3 or TRBV12-4 and J usage is TRBJ1-6; the match to TRBD1 covers 12 bases. This CDR3 comprises 15 residues. J was trimmed by 8 bases and V by 3 bases; bases with no gene match: 2. This CDR3 is CASSLGTGGYSPLHF. In nucleotides, the CDR3 is TGTGCCAGCAGTTTGGGGACAGGGGGCTATTCACCCCTCCACTTT.

The chain links TRBV11-2 to TRBJ1-2, with D maybe TRBD1 (6 bases). V gave up 1 base and J gave up 4 bases, with 10 bases separating them. The CDR3 is 14 residues long. Germline V gene sequence: CDR1 SGHAT, CDR2 FQNNGV. CDR3 in DNA: TGTGCCAGCAGCTTAGGGACAGAGCTCTATGGCTACACCTTC. Its protein is CASSLGTELYGYTF.

This clonotype turned up a few times. V is TRBV3-1 and J is TRBJ2-1; D is perhaps TRBD1 or TRBD2 (5 bases each). In germline, CDR1 is LGHDT, CDR2 YNNKEL (reference sequence). V lost 1 base to trimming and J lost 10 bases, with 11 bases between them. There are 13 residues in the CDR3. CDR3 amino acids: CASSQVLGEEQFF. CDR3 nucleotides: TGTGCCAGCAGCCAAGTTTTGGGGGAAGAGCAGTTCTTC.

The table lists this clonotype with a few counts. The genes are TRBV14 and TRBJ2-1; D might be TRBD1 (6 bases). From germline, CDR1 is SGHDN and CDR2 FVKESK. V lost 4 bases to trimming and J lost 11 bases, with 18 bases between them. This CDR3 has 14 residues. CDR3 loop: CASSRTGSRAQQFF. CDR3 bases: TGTGCCAGCAGCCGCACAGGGTCGAGGGCTCAGCAGTTCTTC. Combining the CDR3 with reference TRBV14 and TRBJ2-1 gives the whole variable domain EAGVTQFPSHSVIEKGQTVTLRCDPISGHDNLYWYRRVMGKEIKFLLHFVKESKQDESGMPNNRFLAERTGGTYSTLKVQPAELEDSGVYFCASSRTGSRAQQFFGPGTRLTVL.

This clonotype was recorded a few times. The rearrangement uses TRBV12-5 and TRBJ2-3; 10 bases agree with TRBD1. Trimming cost V 1 base and J 5 bases; bases outside gene matches: 6. There are 16 residues in the CDR3. CDR1 and CDR2 (germline): LGHNT, FRNRAP. Written as DNA, the CDR3 is TGTGCTAGTGGTTTGGCCGGCGGACAGGGGGAAGATACGCAGTATTTT. It encodes CASGLAGGQGEDTQYF.

V usage is TRBV12-3 or TRBV12-4 and J usage is TRBJ2-7; D unresolved. CDR3 length: 13 residues. V was shortened by 4 bases and J by 0 bases, with 7 bases between the two germline ends. The CDR3 DNA reads TGTGCCAGCAGTTCCCCGATCTCCTACGAGCAGTACTTC. It translates to CASSSPISYEQYF.